The rows below give T cell receptor beta chains drawn from one sample of a study of T cell responses to AZD1222 COVID-19 vaccine. TCRdb's copy holds only in-frame clones and misses some; the assay was immunoSEQ multiplex PCR. In the table there are about 39,000 clones, 88% of which are singletons. The sequenced sample was peripheral blood, obtained 28 days after the second dose of the MenACWY control vaccine. The receptor set was obtained from an adult who received the MenACWY meningococcal vaccine as a control. Each CDR3 is given with its conserved first and last residue. The D gene is left open where the match is weak. Clone size is not always given. Where it is, it says once, few, many or a class for expanded clones.

CATEVGGGLGNTIYF,TGCGCCACCGAGGTGGGGGGCGGACTTGGAAACACCATATATTTT,.,TRBJ1-3,.,TRBV10-2
CASSRRAGSYGYTF,TGTGCCAGCAGCCGAAGGGCGGGGTCCTATGGCTACACCTTC,.,TRBJ1-2,.,TRBV27
CASSSPLIRVRFEQYF,TGTGCCAGCAGTTCCCCCCTCATAAGGGTGAGATTCGAGCAGTACTTC,.,TRBJ2-7,.,TRBV28
CASSDWGYSNQPQHF,TGCGCCAGCAGTGATTGGGGTTATAGCAATCAGCCCCAGCATTTT,.,TRBJ1-5,.,TRBV10-2
CASSLARGRETQYF,TGTGCCAGCAGTTTAGCCAGGGGAAGAGAGACCCAGTACTTC,.,TRBJ2-5,.,TRBV27
CASGRQGSNQPQHF,TGTGCCAGCGGACGACAGGGGAGCAATCAGCCCCAGCATTTT,.,TRBJ1-5,TRBD1,TRBV3-1/TRBV3-2
CASSPILTGVYEQYF,TGTGCCAGCAGCCCAATCCTGACAGGGGTCTACGAGCAGTACTTC,.,TRBJ2-7,TRBD1,TRBV27
CASSESGSSGNTIYF,TGCGCCAGCAGTGAATCTGGGAGCTCTGGAAACACCATATATTTT,.,TRBJ1-3,.,TRBV10-1
CASSLRTGNTIYF,TGTGCCAGCAGCTTACGAACCGGAAACACCATATATTTT,once,TRBJ1-3,.,TRBV7-8
CASSPRAVGYNTEAFF,TGTGCCAGCTCACCCAGAGCTGTAGGGTATAACACTGAAGCTTTCTTT,.,TRBJ1-1,.,TRBV18
CSVELGRVNEQFF,TGCAGCGTTGAGCTGGGTCGGGTCAATGAGCAGTTCTTC,.,TRBJ2-1,.,TRBV29-1
CASSPRGGSGNYGYTF,TGCGCCAGCAGCCCTAGGGGGGGAAGCGGAAACTATGGCTACACCTTC,.,TRBJ1-2,.,TRBV5-1
CASSPQGVYNEQYF,TGTGCCAGCAGCCCCCAGGGGGTCTATAACGAGCAGTACTTC,.,TRBJ2-7,TRBD1,TRBV5-6
CASSLSGGKYEQFF,TGTGCCAGCAGCTTAAGCGGGGGAAAGTATGAGCAGTTCTTC,.,TRBJ2-1,TRBD2,TRBV7-9
CASSSGDQPQHF,TGTGCCAGCAGTTCGGGGGATCAGCCCCAGCATTTT,.,TRBJ1-5,.,TRBV12-3/TRBV12-4
CASSVGGDHPYEQYF,TGTGCCAGCAGCGTAGGAGGGGACCACCCCTACGAGCAGTACTTC,.,TRBJ2-7,.,TRBV9
CASRPGVGSTYEQYF,TGTGCCAGCAGGCCCGGGGTAGGATCAACCTACGAGCAGTACTTC,.,TRBJ2-7,.,TRBV5-4
CASSSSGRAFGEQFF,TGTGCCAGCAGCTCTAGCGGGAGGGCCTTCGGGGAGCAGTTCTTC,.,TRBJ2-1,TRBD2,TRBV7-9
CASSEISGPPYEQYF,TGCGCCAGCAGTGAGATAAGCGGACCTCCCTACGAGCAGTACTTC,.,TRBJ2-7,.,TRBV10-1
CASSPGPTNEKLFF,TGTGCCAGCAGTCCGGGACCTACTAATGAAAAACTGTTTTTT,.,TRBJ1-4,.,TRBV6-5
CSVGVRPYNEQFF,TGCAGCGTTGGAGTTCGACCTTACAATGAGCAGTTCTTC,.,TRBJ2-1,.,TRBV29-1
CSVDWVGGYTF,TGCAGCGTTGACTGGGTCGGAGGCTACACCTTC,.,TRBJ1-2,.,TRBV29-1
CASTRGRGTGELFF,TGTGCCAGCACCAGGGGGAGGGGGACCGGGGAGCTGTTTTTT,.,TRBJ2-2,.,TRBV9
CAWSFSGGETQYF,TGTGCCTGGAGTTTTTCCGGGGGGGAGACCCAGTACTTC,.,TRBJ2-5,TRBD2,TRBV30
CASSLGGISNEKLFF,TGTGCCAGCAGTTTAGGGGGGATCTCAAATGAAAAACTGTTTTTT,.,TRBJ1-4,.,TRBV28
CASSPPSGMNTEAFF,TGTGCCAGCTCACCACCGTCGGGAATGAACACTGAAGCTTTCTTT,.,TRBJ1-1,.,TRBV18
CAIGTAATNEKLFF,TGTGCCATCGGGACCGCAGCAACTAATGAAAAACTGTTTTTT,.,TRBJ1-4,.,TRBV6-5
CATPGQATDTQYF,TGTGCCACCCCCGGGCAGGCCACAGATACGCAGTATTTT,.,TRBJ2-3,.,TRBV30
CACTRGASRNTGELFF,TGCGCCTGCACGAGAGGGGCTAGCCGCAACACCGGGGAGCTGTTTTTT,.,TRBJ2-2,.,TRBV10-2
CASSTWTSGRGQGGELFF,TGTGCCAGCAGTACCTGGACTAGCGGGAGGGGACAAGGCGGGGAGCTGTTTTTT,.,TRBJ2-2,TRBD2,TRBV6-2/TRBV6-3
CASSYSNPRGLQFF,TGTGCCAGCAGTTACTCCAACCCGCGGGGGTTGCAGTTCTTC,once,TRBJ2-1,TRBD2,TRBV6-5
CASSLDHNSPLHF,TGCGCCAGCAGCTTGGATCATAATTCACCCCTCCACTTT,.,TRBJ1-6,.,TRBV5-1
CASSPRWVSGNTIYF,TGTGCCAGCAGTCCTCGGTGGGTCTCTGGAAACACCATATATTTT,.,TRBJ1-3,.,TRBV6-5
CASSLLQTGGDYGYTF,TGTGCCAGCAGCCTATTACAGACAGGGGGCGACTATGGCTACACCTTC,.,TRBJ1-2,TRBD1,TRBV3-1/TRBV3-2
CASSPMNGGSGTDTQYF,TGTGCCAGCAGCCCAATGAACGGGGGGAGTGGGACAGATACGCAGTATTTT,.,TRBJ2-3,TRBD2,TRBV27
CASSTEQVNTGELFF,TGTGCCAGCAGCACGGAACAGGTTAACACCGGGGAGCTGTTTTTT,.,TRBJ2-2,.,TRBV5-6
CAISDRNRGLYSPLHF,TGTGCCATCAGTGACCGGAACAGGGGGCTCTATTCACCCCTCCACTTT,.,TRBJ1-6,TRBD1,TRBV10-3
CASSVPPQRPEIDEQFF,TGTGCCAGCAGCGTCCCCCCCCAGCGGCCGGAGATCGATGAGCAGTTCTTC,.,TRBJ2-1,.,TRBV7-9
CASSNPGTPTPEQFF,TGTGCCAGCAGTAACCCCGGGACTCCCACCCCTGAGCAGTTCTTC,.,TRBJ2-1,.,TRBV28
CASSPSRGKGNQPQHF,TGTGCCAGCAGTCCCTCCAGGGGTAAGGGCAATCAGCCCCAGCATTTT,.,TRBJ1-5,.,TRBV25-1
CSAWTGDIGELFF,TGCAGCGCCTGGACAGGGGATATCGGGGAGCTGTTTTTT,few,TRBJ2-2,TRBD1,TRBV29-1
CSVEDIDEQFF,TGCAGCGTTGAAGACATCGATGAGCAGTTCTTC,.,TRBJ2-1,.,TRBV29-1
CASSPGRYEQYF,TGTGCCAGCAGTCCCGGACGTTACGAGCAGTACTTC,few,TRBJ2-7,.,TRBV6-5
CASRKREGGDEQYF,TGTGCCAGCAGGAAGCGGGAGGGTGGGGACGAGCAGTACTTC,.,TRBJ2-7,TRBD2,TRBV2
CASSQGIGGLGDNEQFF,TGTGCCAGCAGCCAAGGAATAGGGGGGCTCGGGGACAATGAGCAGTTCTTC,.,TRBJ2-1,.,TRBV3-1/TRBV3-2
CSAIKQSQETQYF,TGCAGCGCAATTAAACAGTCACAAGAGACCCAGTACTTC,few,TRBJ2-5,.,TRBV29-1
CASSGGVDRGRTYNEQFF,TGTGCCAGCAGCGGAGGGGTGGACAGGGGGCGAACATACAATGAGCAGTTCTTC,once,TRBJ2-1,TRBD1,TRBV11-3
CASSQPTGNSYEQYF,TGCGCCAGCAGCCAGCCGACAGGGAACTCCTACGAGCAGTACTTC,.,TRBJ2-7,TRBD1,TRBV4-1
CASSITSGGSYEQYF,TGTGCCAGTAGTATTACCAGCGGGGGGTCCTACGAGCAGTACTTC,.,TRBJ2-7,TRBD2,TRBV19
CASSLLGSSGDHGYTF,TGTGCCAGCAGCTTACTTGGTTCATCGGGTGACCATGGCTACACCTTC,.,TRBJ1-2,.,TRBV7-9
CASNSGVGGQYF,TGTGCCAGCAATAGCGGGGTCGGGGGGCAGTACTTC,few,TRBJ2-7,TRBD2,TRBV28
CASSLWSSYNEQFF,TGTGCCAGCAGCCTGTGGAGCTCCTACAATGAGCAGTTCTTC,.,TRBJ2-1,.,TRBV13
CASSLGQLDGYTF,TGTGCCAGCAGCTTAGGGCAGCTAGATGGCTACACCTTC,.,TRBJ1-2,.,TRBV11-2